Presented here are 7 T cell receptor beta chains from one specimen sequenced in a study of OX40 agonist ivuxolimab in advanced cancers. TCRdb's table, derived via immunoSEQ multiplex PCR, lists solely in-frame clones and lacks some. The data hold about 62,000 clones, with 92% observed a single time. Sequences were derived from CD4+ or CD8+ T cells sorted from blood, sampled in a trial of the OX40 agonist ivuxolimab. The receptors derive from an adult with an advanced solid tumor such as melanoma, head and neck, liver or kidney cancer.

CDR3 amino acids: CAMGGGRSDTQYF. The CDR3 nucleotides are TGTGCCATGGGAGGGGGGAGATCAGATACGCAGTATTTT. This chain uses TRBV6-1 with TRBJ2-3; D is possibly TRBD2 (7 bases). Germline loops: CDR1 MNHNS, CDR2 SASEGT. V lost 10 bases, J lost 4 bases, and 15 bases lay in between. The CDR3 consists of 13 residues.

This clone was counted only a few times. The chain has TRBV19 and TRBJ1-2; 10 bases align to TRBD1. This CDR3 spans 16 amino acids. Germline loops: CDR1 LNHDA, CDR2 SQIVND (reference sequence). Losses at the gene ends were 1 base for V and 6 bases for J; bases not matched to a gene: 8. The CDR3 here is CASSIVQGQGTDGYTF. CDR3 in DNA: TGTGCCAGTAGTATAGTTCAGGGACAGGGGACGGATGGCTACACCTTC.

This chain joins TRBV2 and TRBJ1-4; 7 bases match TRBD1. Germline V gene sequence: CDR1 SNHLY, CDR2 FYNNEI. Losses at the gene ends were 8 bases for V and 4 bases for J; bases not matched to a gene: 7. This CDR3 region has 14 residues. This CDR3 is CASRKGTDNEKLFF. The CDR3 nucleotides read TGTGCCAGCCGGAAAGGGACAGATAATGAAAAACTGTTTTTT.

This clone was seen only once. V is TRBV18 and J is TRBJ2-7, with D tentatively TRBD1 or TRBD2 (5 bases each). Germline assignment: CDR1 KGHSH and CDR2 LQKENI. Trimming left V 6 bases short and J 3 bases short, with 18 bases between. This CDR3 is 15 amino acids long. DNA for the CDR3: TGTGCCAGCTCCCGTCCCGGGACGGCGTTCTACGAGCAGTACTTC. Translating it yields CASSRPGTAFYEQYF.

V usage is TRBV7-8 and J usage is TRBJ1-1; D not certain. This CDR3 has 12 residues. Germline values: CDR1 SGHVS, CDR2 FQNEAQ. V was trimmed by 3 bases and J by 6 bases, leaving 8 bases between them. The CDR3, as DNA: TGTGCCAGCAGCTTGGACCGTTCTGAAGCTTTCTTT. Translation: CASSLDRSEAFF.

As for this clone: A read error may produce the germline difference seen at one junction end. The genes are TRBV6-1 and TRBJ2-7, with D hard to call. CDR3 length: 10 residues. The germline gives CDR1 MNHNS, CDR2 SASEGT. CDR3 nucleotide sequence: TGTGCCAGTTACAACAAATTTCTGAACTTC. Protein sequence: CASYNKFLNF.

The chain links TRBV5-1 to TRBJ2-1; D is unresolved. CDR1 and CDR2 (germline): SGHRS, YFSETQ. The CDR3 totals 14 residues. Trimming removed 0 bases from V and 5 bases from J, with 9 bases in between. The CDR3 here is CASSLAGRDNEQFF. CDR3 nucleotide sequence: TGCGCCAGCAGCTTGGCGGGCAGAGACAATGAGCAGTTCTTC.